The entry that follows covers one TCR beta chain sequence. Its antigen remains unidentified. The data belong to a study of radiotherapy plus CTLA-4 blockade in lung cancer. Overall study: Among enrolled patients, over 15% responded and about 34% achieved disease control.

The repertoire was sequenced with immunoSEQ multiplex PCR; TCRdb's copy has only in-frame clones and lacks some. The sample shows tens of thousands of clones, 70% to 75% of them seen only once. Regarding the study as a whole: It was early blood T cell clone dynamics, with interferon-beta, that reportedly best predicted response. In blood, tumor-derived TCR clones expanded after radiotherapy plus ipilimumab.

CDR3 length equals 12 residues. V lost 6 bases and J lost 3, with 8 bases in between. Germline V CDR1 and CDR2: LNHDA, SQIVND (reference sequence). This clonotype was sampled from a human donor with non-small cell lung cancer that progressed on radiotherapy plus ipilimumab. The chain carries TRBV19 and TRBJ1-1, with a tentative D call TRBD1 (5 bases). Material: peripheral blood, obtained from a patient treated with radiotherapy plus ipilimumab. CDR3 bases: TGTGCCAGTAGGGGCAGGGACACTGAAGCTTTCTTT. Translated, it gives CASRGRDTEAFF.